The clone carrying this TCR beta chain was recorded at least ten times. What it recognizes is unknown. RNA transcripts yielded amplified TCR beta CDR3 regions. In the first round, RT-PCR was carried out with HTBI primers, and a multiplex PCR formed the second round. TCRdb processed the multiplex PCR reads anew with MiXCR; each CDR3 protein has one entry. The data hold some 350,000 distinct CDR3 sequences, with about 18% observed a single time. Pregnancy or lactation, uncontrolled infections and other autoimmune diseases were grounds for excluding patients. From fresh peripheral blood, roughly 9.3 ml in volume, the PBMCs were obtained. This sample is part of a study of Graves' ophthalmopathy and Graves' hyperthyroidism. Study results and limitations: It was with roughly 71% sensitivity and almost 75% specificity that the model predicted ophthalmopathy progression.

The CDR3 spans 14 residues. The germline V and J ends were trimmed by 4 bases and 3 bases, with 13 bases remaining between them. Germline V gene sequence: CDR1 SGHAT, CDR2 FQNNGV. Sequencing input: peripheral blood. V gene TRBV11-2 combines with J gene TRBJ2-7, with D possibly being TRBD1 (6 bases). This clonotype originated in an adult woman with stable Graves' hyperthyroidism. CDR3 DNA sequence: TGTGCCAGCAGCTCTCAAGGGGGACACTACGAGCAGTACTTC. It specifies CASSSQGGHYEQYF.